The 6 T cell receptor beta chains below all came from one sample that was sequenced in a study of control samples from healthy donors and cancer patients (dated by TCRdb to the early 2020s). Libraries were prepared through the immunoSEQ multiplex PCR assay. This is the immuneACCESS table as TCRdb keeps it, with only in-frame sequences that have V and J called. A part of the clones is gone; compared with another copy, unresolved V genes explain less than half, and the rest is unexplained. Here the sample has about 170,000 clones; about 94% occur a single time. The ten most abundant clones make up over 4% of the sample. The source material was blood. These TCRs come from a woman aged 55 to 70 in good health.

The gene calls are TRBV9 and TRBJ1-4; D gene ambiguous. Germline lookup yields CDR1 SGDLS and CDR2 YYNGEE. CDR3 length equals 12 residues. The V and J ends lost 0 bases and 16 bases respectively, with 13 bases between them. CDR3 DNA sequence: TGTGCCAGCAGCGTAGTGGCGGCACTTCCGTTTTTT. Residues: CASSVVAALPFF. Full variable domain (outside the CDR3, taken from reference TRBV9 and TRBJ1-4): DSGVTQTPKHLITATGQRVTLRCSPRSGDLSVYWYQQSLDQGLQFLIQYYNGEERAKGNILERFSAQQFPDLHSELNLSSLELGDSALYFCASSVVAALPFFGSGTQLSVL.

The CDR3 DNA reads TGTGCCAGCAGTTACCGGGACGAGCAGTACTTC. Translated, it gives CASSYRDEQYF. This chain links TRBV12-3 or TRBV12-4 with TRBJ2-7; no firm D call. This CDR3 is built from 11 residues. The germline V and J ends were trimmed by 4 bases and 5 bases, with 6 bases remaining between them.

The chain has TRBV4-2 and TRBJ1-1, with D hard to call. The germline V gene has CDR1 LGHNA and CDR2 YNFKEQ. The CDR3 runs to 13 residues. V lost 0 bases and J 5 bases, leaving 7 bases between the germline ends. In DNA, the CDR3 is TGTGCCAGCAGCCAAGATACGGGGACTGAAGCTTTCTTT. Protein: CASSQDTGTEAFF.

The genes are TRBV6-5 and TRBJ2-7; D is ambiguous. V gave up 8 bases and J gave up 5 bases, with 13 bases separating them. Germline CDR1 is MNHEY and CDR2 is SVGAGI. The length of the CDR3 is 12 residues. The CDR3 nucleotides are TGTGCCAGCGCTAACAAAGGGCACGAGCAGTACTTC. Amino acids: CASANKGHEQYF.

The chain uses TRBV2 and TRBJ2-5, with 8 bases aligning to TRBD2. V lost 8 bases, J lost 5 bases, and 10 bases stayed unmatched. Germline CDR1 SNHLY, CDR2 FYNNEI. The CDR3 consists of 14 residues. The CDR3 loop is CASRRGGSTETQYF. The CDR3 DNA reads as TGTGCCAGCCGGCGCGGGGGGTCTACGGAGACCCAGTACTTC.

The V gene is TRBV2, the J gene TRBJ1-5; D is unresolved. Germline assignment: CDR1 SNHLY and CDR2 FYNNEI. This CDR3 has 14 amino acids. The ends were cut back, 2 bases at V and 0 bases at J, with 5 bases in the middle. As DNA, the CDR3 is TGTGCCAGCAGTGAATGGACTAGCAATCAGCCCCAGCATTTT. Its translation is CASSEWTSNQPQHF.